What follows describes a single TCR beta chain. What it binds is unknown. The PCR used 60 Vbeta and 13 Jbeta primers. Some clones are missing from TCRdb's copy, which holds only in-frame ones; the method was immunoSEQ multiplex PCR. The sample holds 90,000 to 150,000 clones, around 80% seen once. The sample originates from a study of cytomegalovirus exposure and HLA in healthy donors. Study-wide findings and caveats: Rare TCR sequences dominated, though some public TCRs recurred in many donors. Researchers catalogued 150 or so TCR beta chains as cytomegalovirus-associated. In a later analysis, TCR beta V- and J-gene trimming showed a link to a missense DCLRE1C variant. Accurate prediction of most subjects' HLA-A and HLA-B alleles from TCR beta sequences was reported.

V lost 5 bases, J lost 3 bases, and 13 bases lay in between. This CDR3 region has 14 residues. Germline loops: CDR1 MNHEY, CDR2 SVGAGI. This TCR was sampled from a man in his forties or fifties in good health and CMV-seronegative. This chain joins TRBV6-5 and TRBJ1-1; D uncertain. Sequenced: PBMCs. In DNA, the CDR3 is TGTGCCAGCAGTGCCTTTAAGGGAGACACTGAAGCTTTCTTT. This gives the protein CASSAFKGDTEAFF.